The 24 T cell receptor beta chains reported below all come from one sample, sequenced in a study of cytomegalovirus exposure and HLA in healthy donors (dated by TCRdb to about 2017). The library came from the immunoSEQ multiplex PCR assay. For the multiplex PCR, a mixture combining 60 forward primers for TCR Vbeta segments and 13 reverse primers for TCR Jbeta segments was used. TCRdb carries this immuneACCESS record with in-frame sequences only. Its versions omit some clonotypes, under half of them owing to an unresolved V gene in the studies checked, with the rest unexplained. Recorded for this sample are over 45,000 clones; around 85% of them occurred a single time. The ten biggest clones cover 2% to 2.5% of the sample. Specimen: PBMCs. These TCRs come from a boy aged 5-17 years in good health and CMV-seropositive.

The chain couples TRBV11-2 to TRBJ1-6; possible D gene TRBD1, 6 bases. The CDR3 is made up of 14 amino acids. Germline V gene data show CDR1 as SGHAT and CDR2 as FQNNGV. Trimming removed 5 bases from V and 8 bases from J, with 13 bases in between. CDR3 DNA sequence: TGTGCCAGCAGCCCCCGTCCAGGGGATTCACCCCTCCACTTT. Translating gives CASSPRPGDSPLHF.

CDR3 DNA sequence: TGTGCCAGCTCACACGAGGCCTTGGGTAATGGGCAGTACTTC. This gives the protein CASSHEALGNGQYF. The chain employs TRBV18 and TRBJ2-7; no clear D gene. Germline CDR1 reads KGHSH; CDR2 reads LQKENI. Trimming removed 4 bases from V and 9 bases from J, with 19 bases in between. The CDR3 is 14 amino acids.

This clone has just a few counts. V and J are TRBV5-6 and TRBJ2-7; unclear D gene. The V end was cut by 6 bases, the J end by 0 bases, with 13 bases between. The CDR3 totals 14 residues. In germline, CDR1 is SGHDT, CDR2 YYEEEE. The CDR3 spells CASTHGPYSYEQYF. The CDR3 DNA follows: TGTGCCAGCACCCATGGCCCGTACTCCTACGAGCAGTACTTC.

V and J are TRBV5-1 and TRBJ2-1; 8 bases are a match to TRBD2. CDR1 and CDR2 from the germline V gene are SGHRS and YFSETQ. After removal of 0 bases from V and 3 bases from J, the junction contained 2 bases not matched to a gene. This CDR3 comprises 15 residues. CDR3 amino acids: CASSLGAGDYNEQFF. In DNA form, the CDR3 reads TGCGCCAGCAGCTTGGGAGCGGGGGACTACAATGAGCAGTTCTTC.

As to this clone: At one end the junction does not follow the germline gene, possibly because of a read error. The chain links TRBV6-5 to TRBJ2-2, with TRBD1 identical over 7 bases. Germline CDR1 MNHEY, CDR2 SVGAGI. This CDR3 is built from 16 residues. The CDR3 DNA follows: TGTGCCAGCAGATACTGGACAGGTCTGGGCACCGGGGAGCTGTTTTTT. As protein: CASRYWTGLGTGELFF.

This chain connects TRBV19 to TRBJ1-3, with no clear D. Germline CDR1 reads LNHDA; CDR2 reads SQIVND (reference sequence). This CDR3 region has 13 residues. V shed 9 bases and J shed 5 bases, with 14 bases lying between them. The CDR3 bases are TGTGCCAGCTATGAGCATGGGCGAAACACCATATATTTT. Translation gives CASYEHGRNTIYF.

Only a few counts were recorded for this clone. V is TRBV2 and J is TRBJ2-6; no clear D. This CDR3 region has 16 residues. Germline values: CDR1 SNHLY, CDR2 FYNNEI. Trimming took off 7 bases at V and 0 bases at J, with 13 bases between the two ends. The CDR3 loop reads CASINRVASGANVLTF. The CDR3 DNA reads TGTGCCAGCATTAACAGAGTGGCCTCTGGGGCCAACGTCCTGACTTTC.

On this clone itself: Mismatch with germline at one junction end may stem from a read error. J is TRBJ1-4 and V is TRBV7-9; D remains unclear. In germline, CDR1 is SEHNR, CDR2 FQNEAQ (reference sequence). The length of the CDR3 is 15 residues. The CDR3 spells CSSSLDGLYDEKLFF. CDR3 sequence (DNA): TGTTCCAGCAGCTTAGACGGACTCTACGATGAAAAACTGTTTTTT.

The J gene is TRBJ2-3, the V gene TRBV10-3; 7 bases match TRBD1. The CDR3 has 13 amino acids. Trimming removed 10 bases from V and 2 bases from J; junction bases left unmatched: 6. Germline V gene lookup returns CDR1 ENHRY and CDR2 SYGVKD. CDR3 bases: TGTGCCAAATCGGGACAGCTCACAGATACGCAGTATTTT. Encoded protein: CAKSGQLTDTQYF.

The chain joins TRBV2 to TRBJ2-1, with D possibly matching TRBD2 (5 bases). V lost 3 bases, J lost 0 bases, and 9 bases lay in between. This CDR3 is 15 amino acids long. Germline V gene sequence: CDR1 SNHLY, CDR2 FYNNEI. CDR3 in DNA: TGTGCCAGCAGTGAGGAGGCAGACTCCTACAATGAGCAGTTCTTC. Protein: CASSEEADSYNEQFF. Together with reference TRBV2 and TRBJ2-1, the CDR3 gives the full variable domain: EPEVTQTPSHQVTQMGQEVILRCVPISNHLYFYWYRQILGQKVEFLVSFYNNEISEKSEIFDDQFSVERPDGSNFTLKIRSTKLEDSAMYFCASSEEADSYNEQFFGPGTRLTVL.

The count of this clone is one. This chain links TRBV6-5 with TRBJ1-2; 11 positions match TRBD1. The CDR3 spans 15 residues. Germline-derived CDR1 and CDR2 are MNHEY and SVGAGI. Unmatched junction bases numbered 9, after V lost 7 bases and J lost 5 bases. This CDR3 is CASTRTGTGGYGYTF. As DNA, the CDR3 is TGTGCCAGCACTCGGACCGGGACAGGGGGATATGGCTACACCTTC.

The chain couples TRBV25-1 to TRBJ2-7, with D perhaps TRBD1 (5 bases). V gave up 7 bases and J gave up 0 bases, with 10 bases separating them. This CDR3 comprises 13 residues. Germline CDR1 is MGHDK and CDR2 is SYGVNS. CDR3 protein: CASNPGFSYEQYF. CDR3 DNA sequence: TGTGCCAGCAATCCAGGGTTCTCCTACGAGCAGTACTTC.

This chain uses TRBV9 with TRBJ2-1; TRBD1 matches 8 bases. CDR1 and CDR2 from the germline V gene are SGDLS and YYNGEE. Unmatched junction bases numbered 9, after V lost 3 bases and J lost 4 bases. This CDR3 spans 16 amino acids. The CDR3 DNA follows: TGTGCCAGCAGCGCCTGGGACAGGAGTCGTTACAATGAGCAGTTCTTC. The encoded protein is CASSAWDRSRYNEQFF.

The V gene is TRBV7-9, the J gene TRBJ2-3; 11 nucleotides match TRBD2. CDR3 length: 17 residues. After removal of 5 bases from V and 7 bases from J, the junction contained 14 bases not matched to a gene. Germline V CDR1 and CDR2: SEHNR, FQNEAQ (reference sequence). In DNA form, the CDR3 reads TGTGCCAGCAGCCTCAGTAGCGGGGGGGCCGCAGTTTATACGCAGTATTTT. This sequence encodes CASSLSSGGAAVYTQYF.

J is TRBJ1-4 and V is TRBV5-5; the D gene is possibly TRBD1 (6 bases). Germline V lookup: CDR1 SGHKS, CDR2 YYEKEE (reference sequence). Trimming removed 7 bases from V and 4 bases from J, with 14 bases in between. The CDR3 has 14 residues. This CDR3 reads CASRGRGSNEKLFF. In nucleotides, the CDR3 is TGTGCCAGCCGGGGGCGCGGGAGTAATGAAAAACTGTTTTTT.

The gene calls are TRBV2 and TRBJ2-3; D call uncertain. This CDR3 contains 15 residues. With 7 bases removed from V and 2 bases from J, the gap between germline ends came to 16 bases. Germline lookup yields CDR1 SNHLY and CDR2 FYNNEI. CDR3 amino acids: CASITTLAATDTQYF. CDR3 sequence (DNA): TGTGCCAGCATCACGACCCTTGCGGCCACAGATACGCAGTATTTT.

The rearrangement uses TRBV5-1 and TRBJ1-2, with D unresolved. Germline-derived CDR1 and CDR2 are SGHRS and YFSETQ. This CDR3 spans 13 amino acids. The V end lost 6 bases, the J end lost 7 bases, and 16 bases lay between the germline ends. The CDR3 DNA sequence: TGCGCCAGCACAGATACAAGGCTAGGTGGCTACACCTTC. This sequence encodes CASTDTRLGGYTF.

The V call is TRBV5-6, the J call TRBJ2-7; TRBD1 matches 12 bases. The V gene end was trimmed by 1 base and the J gene end by 5 bases; junction bases not matched to a gene: 4. CDR1 and CDR2 (germline): SGHDT, YYEEEE. CDR3 size: 15 residues. CDR3 amino acids: CASSLSGTGGDEQYF. The CDR3 coding sequence is TGTGCCAGCAGCTTGTCCGGGACAGGGGGCGACGAGCAGTACTTC.

The chain combines TRBV6-5 with TRBJ2-3; 9 bases align to TRBD2. The CDR3 spans 15 residues. With V trimmed by 4 bases and J by 1 base, 3 bases remained unmatched. Germline V gives CDR1 MNHEY, CDR2 SVGAGI. CDR3 in amino acids: CASSLAGAGTDTQYF. In DNA form, the CDR3 reads TGTGCCAGCAGTTTAGCGGGGGCGGGCACAGATACGCAGTATTTT.

The V and J genes are TRBV6-5 and TRBJ2-5; TRBD1 matches 8 bases. The ends lost 6 bases at V and 3 bases at J; junction bases unmatched: 6. The germline gives CDR1 MNHEY, CDR2 SVGAGI. The CDR3 runs to 14 residues. CDR3: CASSPEDREETQYF. CDR3 DNA: TGTGCCAGCAGCCCCGAGGACAGGGAAGAGACCCAGTACTTC.

This clone has a handful of counts. This chain links TRBV6-4 with TRBJ2-2; the D gene is possibly TRBD2 (6 bases). Germline V lookup: CDR1 MRHNA, CDR2 SNTAGT. CDR3 length equals 13 residues. Between the trimmed V and J ends, which lost 4 bases and 3 bases, there was a span of 6 bases. CDR3 sequence: CASSGGDTGELFF. CDR3 DNA: TGTGCCAGCAGTGGGGGGGACACCGGGGAGCTGTTTTTT.

The chain combines TRBV7-4 with TRBJ1-5; no definite D call. V was clipped by 3 bases and J by 7 bases, with 7 bases between them. The germline V gene encodes CDR1 SGHVT and CDR2 SQSDAQ. The CDR3 sequence is 12 residues long. Here the CDR3 reads CASSFSYQPQHF. CDR3 bases: TGTGCCAGCAGCTTCTCCTACCAGCCCCAGCATTTT. The entire variable domain, with the rest obtained from reference TRBV7-4 and TRBJ1-5, is as follows: GAGVSQSPRYKVAKRGRDVALRCDSISGHVTLYWYRQTLGQGSEVLTYSQSDAQRDKSGRPSGRFSAERPERSVSTLKIQRTEQGDSAVYLCASSFSYQPQHFGDGTRLSIL.

V gene TRBV7-3 combines with J gene TRBJ2-1; a possible D gene is TRBD2 (6 bases). This CDR3 region has 15 residues. V lost 4 bases and J 7 bases, leaving 17 bases between the germline ends. Germline V lookup: CDR1 SGHTA, CDR2 FQGTGA. The CDR3 nucleotides read TGTGCCAGCAGCTACACCATGGGGGACTTGAATGAGCAGTTCTTC. It translates to CASSYTMGDLNEQFF. Full variable domain (rest looked up from reference TRBV7-3 and TRBJ2-1): GAGVSQTPSNKVTEKGKYVELRCDPISGHTALYWYRQSLGQGPEFLIYFQGTGAADDSGLPNDRFFAVRPEGSVSTLKIQRTERGDSAVYLCASSYTMGDLNEQFFGPGTRLTVL.

The chain employs TRBV12-5 and TRBJ1-1, with D possibly TRBD1 on 6 matching bases. Germline CDR1 reads LGHNT; CDR2 reads FRNRAP. The CDR3 loop spans 18 amino acids. V was cut by 1 base and J by 0 bases, with 18 bases left in between. The CDR3 reads CASGLAMDSRGMNTEAFF. The CDR3, as DNA: TGTGCTAGTGGTTTGGCGATGGACAGTCGTGGAATGAACACTGAAGCTTTCTTT. Filled out from reference TRBV12-5 and TRBJ1-1, the complete variable domain reads DARVTQTPRHKVTEMGQEVTMRCQPILGHNTVFWYRQTMMQGLELLAYFRNRAPLDDSGMPKDRFSAEMPDATLATLKIQPSEPRDSAVYFCASGLAMDSRGMNTEAFFGQGTRLTVV.